This entry lists 17 T cell receptor beta chains sequenced from one sample in a study of CD8 T cells in Susac syndrome. After extraction with the RNeasy kit, about 0.5 to 1 ug of the RNA was reverse transcribed using random hexamers. TCRdb redid the calling of the immunoSEQ multiplex PCR reads with MiXCR, one entry per CDR3 protein. The sample holds more than 200,000 distinct CDR3 sequences, just under 95% seen once. The source material was CD4+ T cells from PBMCs. These receptors all come from a human donor with multiple sclerosis.

The rearrangement links TRBV30 to TRBJ2-7; D remains unclear. V lost 3 bases, J lost 0 bases, and 18 bases lay in between. CDR1 and CDR2 from the germline V gene are GTSNPN and SVGIG (reference sequence). The CDR3 sequence is 16 residues long. The CDR3 reads CAWRAPSLSPSYEQYF. In nucleotides, the CDR3 is TGTGCCTGGAGAGCCCCCTCGCTTAGTCCCTCCTACGAGCAGTACTTC.

The rearrangement joins TRBV6-4 to TRBJ2-1; D is unclear. Between the trimmed V and J ends, which lost 3 bases and 4 bases, there was a span of 7 bases. The CDR3 has 13 amino acids. Germline V CDR1 and CDR2: MRHNA, SNTAGT. This chain's CDR3 is CASSEGQYNEQFF. In nucleotides, the CDR3 is TGTGCCAGCAGTGAAGGGCAGTACAATGAGCAGTTCTTC.

The genes are TRBV3-1 and TRBJ1-4; a weak D match, TRBD1 (5 bases). The CDR3 is made up of 18 amino acids. The germline V gene encodes CDR1 LGHDT and CDR2 YNNKEL (reference sequence). Trimming shortened V by 1 base and J by 2 bases, and 17 bases separated the two germline ends. The CDR3 loop reads CASSQVLNWGPTNEKLFF. The CDR3 DNA follows: TGTGCCAGCAGCCAAGTGTTGAATTGGGGACCGACTAATGAAAAACTGTTTTTT.

The rearrangement uses TRBV25-1 and TRBJ1-2; a possible D gene is TRBD1 (5 bases). There are 12 residues in the CDR3. CDR1 is MGHDK, CDR2 SYGVNS, per germline. The germline V and J ends were trimmed by 8 bases and 5 bases, with 12 bases remaining between them. CDR3 coding DNA: TGTGCCAGCGCCGGGACCGCTTATGGCTACACCTTC. This codes for CASAGTAYGYTF.

This chain uses TRBV2 with TRBJ1-4; the D is unclear. V dropped 10 bases and J dropped 8 bases, with 11 bases sitting between them. Per germline, CDR1 SNHLY and CDR2 FYNNEI. This CDR3 comprises 11 residues. The CDR3, as DNA: TGTGCCATTTCGAGGACCGAAAAACTGTTTTTT. This sequence encodes CAISRTEKLFF. Combining the CDR3 with reference TRBV2 and TRBJ1-4 gives the whole variable domain EPEVTQTPSHQVTQMGQEVILRCVPISNHLYFYWYRQILGQKVEFLVSFYNNEISEKSEIFDDQFSVERPDGSNFTLKIRSTKLEDSAMYFCAISRTEKLFFGSGTQLSVL.

The genes are TRBV24-1 and TRBJ2-6; D is tentatively TRBD1 or TRBD2 (6 bases each). This CDR3 is 20 amino acids long. Trimming left V 2 bases short and J 1 base short, with 20 bases between. CDR1 and CDR2 (germline): KGHDR, SFDVKD. The CDR3 DNA is TGTGCCACCAGTGATTGGACGACAGGTCGGGGGAGATCTGGGGCCAACGTCCTGACTTTC. Its protein is CATSDWTTGRGRSGANVLTF.

The genes are TRBV2 and TRBJ2-5; no clear D gene. Looked up from germline, CDR1 is SNHLY and CDR2 is FYNNEI. The CDR3 loop spans 12 amino acids. With 6 bases removed from V and 7 bases from J, the gap between germline ends came to 12 bases. The CDR3 nucleotides read TGTGCCAGCAGGCCCACCCCAGGGACCCAGTACTTC. It translates to CASRPTPGTQYF.

This rearrangement joins TRBV6-5 to TRBJ2-7; TRBD1 matches 8 bases. The CDR3 is 13 residues long. Trimming cost V 5 bases and J 9 bases; bases outside gene matches: 9. From germline, CDR1 is MNHEY and CDR2 SVGAGI. CDR3 region: CASSEGQGVRQYV. Written as DNA, the CDR3 is TGTGCCAGCAGTGAAGGACAGGGCGTCAGGCAGTACGTC.

The chain carries TRBV6-2 or TRBV6-3 and TRBJ2-2; TRBD2 matches 12 bases. V lost 6 bases, J lost 3 bases, and 5 bases stayed unmatched. Germline values: CDR1 MNHEY, CDR2 SVGEGT. The CDR3 runs to 16 residues. CDR3 in DNA: TGTGCCAGCAGGCCTAGCGGGGGGGCCGACACCGGGGAGCTGTTTTTT. Translation gives CASRPSGGADTGELFF.

The chain has TRBV27 and TRBJ2-3; 12 nucleotides agree with TRBD2. CDR1 MNHEY and CDR2 SMNVEV come from the germline V gene (reference sequence). This CDR3 has 15 amino acids. Trimming at V came to 4 bases and at J to 5 bases, leaving 4 bases not matched to a gene. This chain's CDR3 is CASSSLAGGKDTQYF. CDR3 nucleotides: TGTGCCAGCAGTTCACTAGCGGGGGGAAAAGATACGCAGTATTTT.

The rearrangement uses TRBV3-1 and TRBJ2-5; D tentatively fits TRBD1 or TRBD2 (5 bases each). CDR3 length: 17 amino acids. Germline CDR1 is LGHDT and CDR2 is YNNKEL (reference sequence). The V end lost 1 base, the J end lost 2 bases, and 17 bases lay between the germline ends. CDR3 nucleotides: TGTGCCAGCAGCCAAGTTCCGGCCGGGGCCCTACAAGAGACCCAGTACTTC. The encoded protein is CASSQVPAGALQETQYF.

The chain couples TRBV29-1 to TRBJ2-3; D is possibly TRBD1 (5 bases). The CDR3 length is 14 residues. Germline CDR1 reads SQVTM; CDR2 reads ANQGSEA. Trimming took 4 bases from V and 6 from J, leaving 17 bases between them. CDR3: CSVGGRVGLDTQYF. In DNA form, the CDR3 reads TGCAGCGTTGGAGGCAGGGTGGGTCTGGATACGCAGTATTTT.

The V gene is TRBV9, the J gene TRBJ2-3; D call uncertain. The CDR3 contains 16 residues. The V end was cut by 0 bases, the J end by 3 bases, with 14 bases between. Germline CDR1 SGDLS, CDR2 YYNGEE. The CDR3 loop reads CASSVAWAGPTDTQYF. The CDR3 DNA follows: TGTGCCAGCAGCGTAGCTTGGGCAGGACCTACAGATACGCAGTATTTT.

The gene calls are TRBV5-1 and TRBJ2-5; 8 bases agree with TRBD2. V gave up 3 bases and J gave up 2 bases; unmatched junction bases: 9. The CDR3 length is 16 residues. The germline CDR1 and CDR2 sequences are SGHRS and YFSETQ. CDR3: CASSSGLSGTQETQYF. The CDR3 bases are TGCGCCAGCAGCTCGGGGCTTAGCGGGACACAAGAGACCCAGTACTTC.

The chain uses TRBV18 and TRBJ1-1; tentatively, D is TRBD1 (6 bases). V was cut by 3 bases and J by 7 bases, with 12 bases left in between. This CDR3 contains 13 residues. CDR1 KGHSH and CDR2 LQKENI come from the germline V gene. The CDR3, as DNA: TGTGCCAGCTCACCTACAGGGACGGGTGAAGCTTTCTTT. Amino acid sequence: CASSPTGTGEAFF.

The chain uses TRBV11-1 and TRBJ2-4, with D perhaps given as TRBD1 or TRBD2 (5 bases each). Between the trimmed V and J ends, which lost 5 bases and 6 bases, there was a span of 14 bases. Germline V gene data show CDR1 as SGHAT and CDR2 as FQDESV (reference sequence). This CDR3 region has 14 residues. This CDR3 is CASSLPGRGNIQYF. The DNA for the CDR3 is TGTGCCAGCAGCCTCCCGGGACGAGGAAACATTCAGTACTTC.

This clonotype was detected a few times. The chain employs TRBV12-3 or TRBV12-4 and TRBJ2-5; D call uncertain. There are 10 residues in the CDR3. V lost 3 bases and J 5 bases, leaving 1 base between the germline ends. CDR3 DNA sequence: TGTGCCAGCAGTTTGGAGACCCAGTACTTC. Its protein product is CASSLETQYF.